Each of the 6 T cell receptor beta chains below was sequenced from the same sample in a study of blood T cell repertoires in COVID-19. TCRdb's copy holds only in-frame clones and misses some; the assay was immunoSEQ multiplex PCR. The table has about 140,000 clones, about 80% seen once. Sample: PBMCs or T cells enriched from blood (not recorded which). These receptors came from a woman in her fifties or sixties who had recovered from COVID-19.

V gene TRBV2 combines with J gene TRBJ2-1; possibly TRBD2 for D (5 bases). In germline, CDR1 is SNHLY, CDR2 FYNNEI. The germline V and J ends were trimmed by 4 bases and 4 bases, with 14 bases remaining between them. The CDR3 sequence is 15 residues long. The CDR3 protein is CASSVGLSGYNEQFF. The CDR3 bases are TGTGCCAGCAGTGTCGGACTCTCCGGGTACAATGAGCAGTTCTTC.

The rearrangement joins TRBV7-9 to TRBJ1-1, with D possibly TRBD1 on 5 matching bases. The V gene lost 0 bases and the J gene lost 7 bases, with 12 bases spanning the gap. CDR3 length: 14 amino acids. CDR1 is SEHNR, CDR2 FQNEAQ, per germline (reference sequence). The CDR3 protein is CASSLASGIGEAFF. The CDR3, as DNA: TGTGCCAGCAGCTTAGCGTCAGGGATCGGTGAAGCTTTCTTT.

The gene calls are TRBV28 and TRBJ2-1; the match to TRBD1 covers 7 bases. Germline V CDR1 and CDR2: MDHEN, SYDVKM. The CDR3 has 14 residues. J lost 3 bases, V lost 8 bases, and 7 bases had no gene match. The DNA for the CDR3 is TGTGCCAGCCCCCCGGACAGGAACTACAATGAGCAGTTCTTC. This sequence encodes CASPPDRNYNEQFF.

This clone appeared once. The rearrangement links TRBV6-5 to TRBJ2-7; 9 bases line up with TRBD1. J gave up 2 bases and V 5 bases, and 4 bases lay outside the gene matches. The CDR3 loop spans 14 amino acids. Germline values: CDR1 MNHEY, CDR2 SVGAGI. CDR3 region: CASSNRQGAYEQYF. The CDR3 region has the DNA TGTGCCAGCAGTAACCGACAGGGGGCCTACGAGCAGTACTTC.

The chain carries TRBV6-6 and TRBJ1-6; 7 bases are shared with TRBD1. The germline V gene encodes CDR1 MNHNY and CDR2 SVGAGI (reference sequence). With 10 bases clipped from V and 10 bases from J, the junction kept 16 bases outside the gene matches. The CDR3 covers 15 residues. The CDR3 DNA follows: TGTGCCACAAACCCTTGGCGGGACAGTACCTCACCCCTCCACTTT. This sequence encodes CATNPWRDSTSPLHF.

The chain carries TRBV5-4 and TRBJ2-5, with a tentative D call TRBD1 (6 bases). This CDR3 is built from 15 residues. The V gene's germline CDR1 is SGHNT and CDR2 YYREEE (reference sequence). Trimming removed 5 bases at V and 3 bases at J, with 17 bases between. For the CDR3, the DNA is TGTGCCAGCAGTAAAGACAGGAGGTCCGAAGAGACCCAGTACTTC. It translates to CASSKDRRSEETQYF.